Each of the 10 T cell receptor beta chains below was sequenced from the same sample in a study of neurological immune-mediated disorders. TCRdb passed the 5' RACE reads through MiXCR, listing each CDR3 protein once. This repertoire shows 39,000 or so distinct CDR3 sequences, around 2.5% found once; its top ten account for roughly 12%. Sequencing was carried out using PBMCs. The receptors stem from a man younger than 40 with multiple sclerosis.

This clonotype was found many times. The chain has TRBV5-1 and TRBJ2-1, with D uncertain. Germline V lookup: CDR1 SGHRS, CDR2 YFSETQ. The V end lost 4 bases, the J end lost 7 bases, and 12 bases lay between the germline ends. This CDR3 region has 13 residues. The CDR3 sequence: CASSSHLSNEQFF. As DNA, the CDR3 is TGCGCCAGCAGCAGCCACCTGAGTAATGAGCAGTTCTTC. Using reference TRBV5-1 and TRBJ2-1 for the parts outside the CDR3, the full variable domain is KAGVTQTPRYLIKTRGQQVTLSCSPISGHRSVSWYQQTPGQGLQFLFEYFSETQRNKGNFPGRFSGRQFSNSRSEMNVSTLELGDSALYLCASSSHLSNEQFFGPGTRLTVL.

The table lists this clonotype with a few counts. This chain joins TRBV27 and TRBJ2-3; the D gene is possibly TRBD1 (6 bases). V lost 7 bases and J lost 0, with 8 bases in between. The germline CDR1 and CDR2 sequences are MNHEY and SMNVEV (reference sequence). This CDR3 has 13 amino acids. CDR3 coding DNA: TGTGCCAGCATCGACAGGAGCACAGATACGCAGTATTTT. Translated: CASIDRSTDTQYF.

In this sample, this clonotype turned up many times. This sequence joins TRBV12-3 or TRBV12-4 and TRBJ1-2, with 7 bases fitting TRBD1. The CDR3 is 14 residues long. V gave up 6 bases and J gave up 6 bases; unmatched junction bases: 10. This chain's CDR3 is CASRATGQAHGYTF. The CDR3 DNA reads as TGTGCCAGCAGGGCTACAGGACAGGCCCATGGCTACACCTTC.

This clonotype was counted many times. The chain is built from TRBV20-1 and TRBJ1-2; D is unresolved. The CDR3 length is 16 residues. The V end lost 0 bases, the J end lost 3 bases, and 17 bases lay between the germline ends. The germline CDR1 and CDR2 sequences are DFQATT and SNEGSKA (reference sequence). The CDR3 DNA reads as TGCAGTGCTAGAGAGTACGCGGGCCTGGTTGACTATGGCTACACCTTC. This gives the protein CSAREYAGLVDYGYTF.

This clonotype was found many times. The gene calls are TRBV11-2 and TRBJ2-7; the match to TRBD1 covers 9 bases. There are 15 residues in the CDR3. In germline, CDR1 is SGHAT, CDR2 FQNNGV. V lost 1 base, J lost 4 bases, and 5 bases stayed unmatched. The CDR3 region is CASSLVPQGAYEQYF. CDR3 bases: TGTGCCAGCAGCTTAGTACCACAGGGGGCTTACGAGCAGTACTTC. Drawing the rest from reference TRBV11-2 and TRBJ2-7, the complete variable domain is EAGVAQSPRYKIIEKRQSVAFWCNPISGHATLYWYQQILGQGPKLLIQFQNNGVVDDSQLPKDRFSAERLKGVDSTLKIQPAKLEDSAVYLCASSLVPQGAYEQYFGPGTRLTVT.

Ten or more counts support this clonotype. The CDR3 protein is CATSRGGPGNTIYF. CDR3 in DNA: TGTGCCACCAGCAGAGGCGGACCTGGAAACACCATATATTTT. The rearrangement links TRBV15 to TRBJ1-3; D unresolved. The CDR3 is 14 amino acids. V lost 1 base, J lost 2 bases, and 6 bases lay in between. In germline, CDR1 is LNHNV, CDR2 YYDKDF (reference sequence).

This clonotype was seen repeatedly, ten times or more. The chain joins TRBV18 to TRBJ1-1; D is ambiguous. CDR3 size: 14 residues. CDR1 is KGHSH and CDR2 is LQKENI in the germline V gene. Trimming shortened V by 0 bases and J by 9 bases, and 14 bases separated the two germline ends. CDR3 sequence: CASSPPAYRDQAFF. The DNA for the CDR3 is TGTGCCAGCTCACCACCGGCGTACCGGGATCAAGCTTTCTTT.

Points on this clonotype: One base away lies a much larger clone, so this may be a sequencing read error. The J gene is TRBJ2-5, the V gene TRBV3-1, with D unclear. The germline V gene encodes CDR1 LGHDT and CDR2 YNNKEL (reference sequence). This CDR3 comprises 10 residues. The CDR3, as DNA: TGTGCCAGCAGCCAAGAGACCCGGTACTTC. Translation gives CASSQETRYF.

This clonotype turned up a few times. This chain links TRBV7-8 with TRBJ2-3, with 7 bases aligning to TRBD2. J gave up 3 bases and V 1 base, and 4 bases lay outside the gene matches. The CDR3 has 15 amino acids. Germline loops: CDR1 SGHVS, CDR2 FQNEAQ. CDR3: CASSLDGGETDTQYF. CDR3 sequence (DNA): TGTGCCAGCAGCTTAGATGGGGGGGAGACAGATACGCAGTATTTT.

This clonotype was detected many times. The chain couples TRBV6-2 or TRBV6-3 to TRBJ1-6; perhaps TRBD1 as D (6 bases). Trimming took off 6 bases at V and 7 bases at J, with 13 bases between the two ends. Looked up from germline, CDR1 is MNHEY and CDR2 is SVGEGT. The CDR3 sequence is 14 residues long. CDR3: CASSLGTWNSPLHF. CDR3 DNA sequence: TGTGCCAGCAGCCTCGGGACATGGAATTCACCCCTCCACTTT.